These T cell receptor beta chains were read from a single sample in a study of Ad26.COV2.S vaccination and SARS-CoV-2 variants. Method: immunoSEQ multiplex PCR; TCRdb's copy keeps in-frame clones and lacks some. Of around 400,000 clones listed, approximately 83% are singletons. Source: peripheral blood, taken in a trial of Ad26.COV2.S vaccine versus placebo. These receptors were taken from a person between 18 and 65 years old who received the Ad26.COV2.S COVID-19 vaccine or a placebo. CDR3s include the opening cysteine and the closing phenylalanine or tryptophan. D genes are given only for firm matches. Clone size is stated in some rows and not others, as once, few, many or a class when expanded.

V	size	D	J	CDR3	DNA
TRBV9	NA	TRBD2	TRBJ2-2	CASSVGLAGATGELFF	TGTGCCAGCAGCGTAGGGCTAGCGGGAGCCACCGGGGAGCTGTTTTTT
TRBV11-3	NA	TRBD2	TRBJ2-2	CASSLSGGRNTGELFF	TGTGCCAGCAGCTTAAGCGGCGGGAGAAACACCGGGGAGCTGTTTTTT
TRBV12-3/TRBV12-4	NA	NA	TRBJ2-2	CASSFGGELFF	TGTGCCAGCAGTTTCGGTGGGGAGCTGTTTTTT
TRBV5-5	NA	NA	TRBJ2-3	CASSFGRSDTQYF	TGTGCCAGCAGCTTTGGAAGGTCAGATACGCAGTATTTT
TRBV6-5	NA	NA	TRBJ1-1	CASTERGRTEAFF	TGTGCCAGCACCGAGAGGGGAAGGACTGAAGCTTTCTTT
TRBV29-1	NA	NA	TRBJ1-2	CSVVLPSNYGYTF	TGCAGCGTTGTGCTTCCCAGTAACTATGGCTACACCTTC
TRBV6-2/TRBV6-3	NA	NA	TRBJ2-1	CASSLGGEQFF	TGTGCCAGCAGTTTAGGGGGTGAGCAGTTCTTC
TRBV6-5	NA	NA	TRBJ2-2	CASSLGVPHTGELFF	TGTGCCAGCAGTCTCGGTGTTCCACACACCGGGGAGCTGTTTTTT
TRBV7-9	NA	NA	TRBJ1-2	CASSSNDRRGGYGYTF	TGTGCCAGCAGCTCCAACGATAGGAGGGGTGGCTATGGCTACACCTTC
TRBV19	NA	TRBD1	TRBJ1-5	CASSIKGGMGQPQHF	TGTGCCAGTAGTATAAAAGGGGGCATGGGTCAGCCCCAGCATTTT
TRBV19	once	TRBD1	TRBJ1-2	CASSPGQGGGYTF	TGTGCCAGTAGTCCCGGACAGGGAGGGGGCTACACCTTC
TRBV6-5	NA	TRBD2	TRBJ2-1	CASRGRTSGGDEQFF	TGTGCCAGCAGGGGCCGGACTAGCGGGGGGGATGAGCAGTTCTTC
TRBV15	NA	NA	TRBJ2-5	CATREGGLETQYF	TGTGCCACCAGGGAGGGGGGGCTCGAGACCCAGTACTTC
TRBV5-1	NA	NA	TRBJ2-1	CASSNTNYEQFF	TGCGCCAGCAGCAACACAAACTACGAGCAGTTCTTC
TRBV18	NA	NA	TRBJ1-2	CASSPSRDLGYGYTF	TGTGCCAGCTCTCCCTCGAGAGATTTGGGCTATGGCTACACCTTC